The clone carrying this T cell receptor beta chain is medium-sized. The target antigen is unknown. Samples each supplied around 580 ng of bulk tumor genomic DNA as template. Multiple widely separated biopsies were taken from each primary tumor at surgery. These patients got curative surgery after being newly diagnosed with untreated non-small cell lung cancer. Individuals who provided samples were patients with newly diagnosed non-small cell lung cancer who were having surgery with curative intent. Amplifying TCR beta CDR3 involved multiplex PCR carried out with 32 V and 13 J primers. In TCRdb, the multiplex PCR reads were re-called with MiXCR into one record per CDR3 protein. The table lists thousands of distinct CDR3 sequences, about 30% of them singletons. CDR1 and CDR2 (germline): MDHEN, SYDVKM. V was trimmed by 3 bases and J by 2 bases, leaving 14 bases between them. This CDR3 comprises 15 residues.

This entry belongs to a study of immune heterogeneity within non-small cell lung tumors. Study overall: Histology included several squamous cell carcinomas, nine to ten non-squamous carcinomas and 1 unspecified tumor. Study outcomes and limitations: High-frequency clones unique to single sites coexisted with identical dominant CDR3 beta clonotypes that recurred across tumor sites within a patient.

The chain is built from TRBV28 and TRBJ2-7, with D perhaps matching TRBD1 (5 bases). The sample comprised lung tumor tissue. The source is a man between 60 and 75 years old with non-small cell lung cancer. CDR3 nucleotide sequence: TGTGCCAGCAGTTTTATAGGGGAAGGGGCCTACGAGCAGTACTTC. Translating gives CASSFIGEGAYEQYF. Full variable domain (outside the CDR3, taken from reference TRBV28 and TRBJ2-7): DVKVTQSSRYLVKRTGEKVFLECVQDMDHENMFWYRQDPGLGLRLIYFSYDVKMKEKGDIPEGYSVSREKKERFSLILESASTNQTSMYLCASSFIGEGAYEQYFGPGTRLTVT.